The entry that follows covers one T cell receptor (beta chain) sequence. It has no known antigen specificity. The record has no base qualities; no much larger clone is one base away. The data stem from a study of shared clonotypes between healthy human individuals (dated by TCRdb to 2019 to 2021). Notes on the research overall: The cohort included a few men and a couple of women between 18 and 49 years of age. For each donor, CD4 naive and CD4 memory were each given three plates, CD8 naive was given two plates, and CD8 memory was given one plate. To estimate repertoire size and how much clonotype sharing occurs between individuals, the study deeply sequenced the blood TCR repertoires of several healthy adults. To increase sequencing depth and limit assay-specific biases, different laboratories used diverse techniques to prepare libraries and sequence TCR repertoires. Each donor's leukapheresis produced roughly between about 0.85 and 10 billion PBMCs. Results and caveats for the whole study, not just this receptor: Pairwise subsampling led to the expectation that sequencing depth would affect the degree of clonotype sharing among donors. Sampling was restricted to blood, and TCR repertoires in tissue are likely to differ from TCR repertoires in blood. When a few donors were compared, the shared fraction of clonotypes was roughly 4.8% for naive CD4, around 3.6% for naive CD8, roughly 2.5% for memory CD4, and 0.35% to 0.4% for memory CD8. Estimated clonotype richness was generally larger for naive than for memory subsets. Incomplete sequencing was indicated by rarefaction of sorted-subset datasets, despite the large sequencing depth. Higher generation probabilities were observed for clonotypes shared by all four sorted-subset donors than for non-shared clonotypes. Because the study included a small number of donors, the genetic and exposure-history diversity represented was limited.

Using the deep immunoSEQ assay, TCR CDR3 regions were amplified from genomic DNA by multiplex PCR. Extracted genomic DNA from each cell subset was spread evenly across all wells of several immunoSEQ 96-well plates, with each plate serving as a replicate. For sorted subsets, around 200 ng genomic DNA, equal to approximately 30,000 T cell genomes, was loaded into each replicate PCR. Purified libraries were measured with a Qubit 3.0 fluorometer, size-checked on a Bioanalyzer 2100, and measured again with the KAPA Library Quantification kit. A separate single-read 150-cycle Illumina NextSeq 550 flow cell was used to sequence each immunoSEQ 96-well plate. The authors' analysis ran thus. The immunoSEQ output contained only junctional sequences without quality scores, so filtering could not match that applied to full-length reads. To assign V/J genes and CDR3, sequences were annotated using PyIR, a Python wrapper for IgBLAST v1.9, with IMGT germline references. Reads were removed for weak V/J assignments (E-value above 1e-6), missing CDR3, stop codons, out-of-frame junctions, or ambiguous translated residues. V3J clonotypes were defined by identical inferred V gene, J gene, and CDR3 amino acid sequence. To compute the percentage overlap between repertoires, the number of shared unique clonotypes was divided by the size of the smaller repertoire. Repertoire richness was assessed with RTK rarefaction, the Chao1 estimator, and Recon v2.1 estimates of unobserved clonotypes. Generation probabilities were computed with OLGA for all TCRbeta clonotypes obtained by the gDNA method from several donors. TCRdb re-hosts the immuneACCESS table, in-frame sequences only. Its copies lack some clones; in the studies checked, an unresolved V gene accounts for under half of them, and the cause for the rest is not known. The D gene and trimming were derived from the DNA, and the V and J assignments and clone size from that table. In this sample the table shows hundreds of thousands of clones, about 78% of which occur a single time. The ten largest clones take up 1.5% to 2% of the sample.

Healthy HIV-negative adults with no recently reported acute infections or vaccinations were included as donors. Only Caucasian adults living in Nashville, Tennessee, USA were represented among the donors. CD4+ T cells were enriched by magnetic negative selection; naive cells were then positively selected on CD45RA, and the negative fraction formed the memory subset. Blood was collected by leukapheresis, and PBMCs were isolated by Ficoll-Histopaque density gradient centrifugation and then cryopreserved in liquid nitrogen vapor phase. Analytical flow cytometry was used to check the purity and quantity of each magnetically sorted T cell population. Genomic DNA was isolated from each sorted fraction and quantified by UV absorbance on a Nanodrop 2000c. The CDR3 covers 14 residues, taking in both the cysteine and the phenylalanine. Of the read, only the CDR3 DNA is kept; its 42 bases are in frame from base 1. CDR1 and CDR2, per the germline V gene, are SNHLY and FYNNEI. For this chain, trimming is 6 bases at the V end and 3 bases at the J end, and the number of junction bases without a gene match is 8.

The chain couples TRBV2 to TRBJ2-7; 7 middle bases align to TRBD1. The sequence came from a woman aged 25-40 years in good health. Sequenced material: memory CD4+ T cells sorted from blood. The cell subset or site tag for this specimen amounts to: CD45RA-negative fraction. The CDR3 loop reads CASSRPGQIYEQYF. The sequenced DNA is TGTGCCAGCAGCAGGCCGGGACAGATCTACGAGCAGTACTTC.